Listed below are T cell receptor beta chains from one sample, sequenced in a study of blood T cell repertoires in COVID-19. Using immunoSEQ multiplex PCR, the repertoire was profiled, and TCRdb retains in-frame clones only, with some absent. The profile shows about 150,000 clones, just under 85% of them singletons. The sequenced sample was PBMCs or T cells enriched from blood (not recorded which). All receptors come from a woman in her 50s with acute COVID-19. Each CDR3 is given with its conserved first and last residue. D genes are given only for firm matches. A clone size is listed for some rows: how often the clone was seen (once, few, many), or a class if it is expanded.

d_call | j_call | clone_size | v_call | cdr3_aa | cdr3_nt
. | TRBJ1-2 | . | TRBV12-2 | CASRLGPHGDRANYGYTF | TGTGCAAGTCGCTTAGGGCCCCATGGAGATCGAGCTAACTATGGCTACACCTTC
. | TRBJ2-5 | few | TRBV11-2 | CASSPGGRGVGTQYF | TGTGCCAGCAGCCCCGGAGGGCGCGGGGTAGGGACCCAGTACTTC
TRBD2 | TRBJ2-2 | . | TRBV30 | CAWGGTTNTGELFF | TGTGCCTGGGGAGGGACTACGAACACCGGGGAGCTGTTTTTT
. | TRBJ2-7 | . | TRBV6-5 | CASRSSGSVQYF | TGTGCCAGCAGATCCTCAGGGTCCGTGCAGTACTTC
TRBD1 | TRBJ1-1 | . | TRBV5-1 | CASSVDRANTEAFF | TGCGCCAGCAGCGTGGACAGGGCGAACACTGAAGCTTTCTTT
. | TRBJ2-3 | . | TRBV24-1 | CATSSFVGHTDTQYF | TGTGCCACCAGTTCCTTTGTGGGCCACACAGATACGCAGTATTTT
. | TRBJ2-5 | . | TRBV28 | CASSLSGAIQETQYF | TGTGCCAGCAGTTTATCAGGGGCCATCCAAGAGACCCAGTACTTC
. | TRBJ2-3 | . | TRBV12-3/TRBV12-4 | CASSPQTIPQYF | TGTGCCAGCAGTCCCCAGACTATTCCGCAGTATTTT
TRBD2 | TRBJ2-7 | . | TRBV3-1/TRBV3-2 | CASSAASGTFEEQYF | TGTGCCAGCAGCGCGGCTAGCGGGACCTTTGAGGAGCAGTACTTC
TRBD2 | TRBJ2-5 | . | TRBV3-1/TRBV3-2 | CASSQDRLAAMTQYF | TGTGCCAGCAGCCAAGACAGACTAGCGGCCATGACCCAGTACTTC
. | TRBJ1-1 | . | TRBV2 | CASSVRNTEAFF | TGTGCCAGCAGTGTCCGGAACACTGAAGCTTTCTTT
. | TRBJ2-7 | . | TRBV11-2 | CASSLAQGPYEQYF | TGTGCCAGCAGCTTAGCTCAGGGCCCCTACGAGCAGTACTTC
TRBD2 | TRBJ2-7 | . | TRBV11-2 | CASSLSRFAGGLNEQYF | TGTGCCAGCAGCTTAAGCCGATTCGCGGGAGGGCTAAACGAGCAGTACTTC
. | TRBJ2-3 | . | TRBV5-6 | CASSFQITDTQYF | TGTGCCAGCAGCTTCCAAATCACAGATACGCAGTATTTT
. | TRBJ1-2 | . | TRBV6-5 | CASSTGNYGYTF | TGTGCCAGCAGTACAGGCAACTATGGCTACACCTTC
. | TRBJ1-1 | . | TRBV6-5 | CASRDWNTEAFF | TGTGCCAGCAGGGACTGGAACACTGAAGCTTTCTTT
. | TRBJ1-2 | . | TRBV19 | CASSIDPGIYGYTF | TGTGCCAGTAGTATAGACCCCGGTATCTATGGCTACACCTTC
TRBD1 | TRBJ1-5 | . | TRBV6-5 | CASGKGTGGDQPQHF | TGTGCCAGCGGAAAAGGGACAGGGGGCGATCAGCCCCAGCATTTT
. | TRBJ2-7 | . | TRBV27 | CASSPQMTGTYEQYF | TGTGCCAGCAGTCCTCAAATGACAGGGACTTACGAGCAGTACTTC
. | TRBJ1-2 | . | TRBV4-3 | CASSDNVWSEGDGYTF | TGCGCCAGCAGCGACAACGTGTGGTCCGAAGGGGATGGCTACACCTTC
TRBD2 | TRBJ2-1 | . | TRBV29-1 | CSFYGLAGEQFF | TGCAGCTTCTACGGACTAGCAGGCGAGCAGTTCTTC
. | TRBJ2-5 | . | TRBV14 | CASSRGFTETQYF | TGTGCCAGCAGCCGCGGGTTCACAGAGACCCAGTACTTC
TRBD1 | TRBJ2-5 | . | TRBV25-1 | CASSSFGQGAGETQYF | TGTGCCAGCAGCTCGTTTGGGCAGGGGGCCGGAGAGACCCAGTACTTC
. | TRBJ1-1 | . | TRBV27 | CASSSRPTEAFF | TGTGCCAGCAGTTCCCGTCCCACTGAAGCTTTCTTT
. | TRBJ1-4 | . | TRBV10-3 | CAIGPEALNEKLFF | TGTGCCATCGGCCCGGAGGCCCTTAATGAAAAACTGTTTTTT
TRBD2 | TRBJ2-1 | few | TRBV2 | CASSEETSGRAEQFF | TGTGCCAGCAGCGAGGAGACTAGCGGGAGGGCTGAGCAGTTCTTC
TRBD2 | TRBJ2-7 | . | TRBV7-2 | CASTPVAGVSYEQYF | TGTGCCAGCACTCCCGTAGCGGGAGTCTCCTACGAGCAGTACTTC
TRBD1 | TRBJ2-1 | once | TRBV19 | CASSRWTGGYNEQFF | TGTGCCAGTAGTCGTTGGACAGGGGGTTACAATGAGCAGTTCTTC
TRBD1 | TRBJ1-1 | few | TRBV19 | CASQRDSRMNTEAFF | TGTGCCAGCCAACGGGACAGTAGGATGAACACTGAAGCTTTCTTT
TRBD1 | TRBJ2-7 | . | TRBV19 | CASSVGGDEQYF | TGTGCCAGTAGTGTAGGGGGCGACGAGCAGTACTTC
TRBD1 | TRBJ1-3 | . | TRBV20-1 | CSASVSDRDGNTIYF | TGCAGTGCTAGTGTATCGGACAGGGATGGAAACACCATATATTTT
TRBD2 | TRBJ2-2 | once | TRBV6-2/TRBV6-3 | CASSYPSSGTLNTGELFF | TGTGCCAGCAGTTACCCGTCTAGCGGGACACTCAACACCGGGGAGCTGTTTTTT
TRBD2 | TRBJ2-7 | . | TRBV3-1/TRBV3-2 | CASLGLAGDQYEQYF | TGTGCCAGCTTGGGACTAGCGGGGGACCAGTACGAGCAGTACTTC
. | TRBJ1-1 | . | TRBV5-1 | CASSFSDTEAFF | TGCGCCAGCAGCTTTTCTGACACTGAAGCTTTCTTT
TRBD2 | TRBJ2-5 | . | TRBV4-3 | CASSPGGGQETQYF | TGCGCCAGCAGCCCGGGCGGGGGGCAAGAGACCCAGTACTTC
. | TRBJ2-5 | . | TRBV3-1/TRBV3-2 | CASSQVRGWQETQYF | TGTGCCAGCAGCCAAGTAAGGGGCTGGCAAGAGACCCAGTACTTC
TRBD2 | TRBJ2-7 | few | TRBV19 | CARRFGAGGSYEQYF | TGTGCCAGACGGTTCGGAGCGGGAGGATCCTACGAGCAGTACTTC
TRBD1 | TRBJ1-3 | . | TRBV27 | CASSQQGAGNTIYF | TGTGCCAGCAGTCAACAGGGGGCCGGAAACACCATATATTTT
. | TRBJ1-2 | . | TRBV25-1 | CASRGTTYGYTF | TGTGCCAGCCGAGGAACCACCTATGGCTACACCTTC
. | TRBJ2-7 | . | TRBV11-2 | CASSSQGKGEQYF | TGTGCCAGCAGCTCCCAGGGGAAAGGCGAGCAGTACTTC
. | TRBJ1-1 | . | TRBV3-1/TRBV3-2 | CASSQDLPIINTEAFF | TGTGCCAGCAGCCAAGATCTACCCATTATTAACACTGAAGCTTTCTTT
TRBD1 | TRBJ1-1 | . | TRBV4-3 | CASSQDRTGAFF | TGCGCCAGCAGCCAAGATCGGACAGGGGCTTTCTTT
. | TRBJ1-1 | . | TRBV28 | CASPSPSLAFF | TGTGCCAGCCCTTCCCCCTCTCTGGCTTTCTTT
TRBD1 | TRBJ1-5 | . | TRBV23-1 | CASTPGQEDRPQHF | TGCGCCAGCACTCCGGGACAGGAAGATCGGCCCCAGCATTTT
TRBD1 | TRBJ2-7 | few | TRBV12-5 | CASGLGHRGYEQYF | TGTGCTAGTGGTTTGGGCCACAGGGGTTACGAGCAGTACTTC
TRBD1 | TRBJ1-5 | . | TRBV30 | CAWSEDRGLQPQHF | TGTGCCTGGAGTGAGGACAGGGGACTACAGCCCCAGCATTTT
TRBD2 | TRBJ2-7 | . | TRBV28 | CASSPPASGTPYEQYF | TGTGCCAGCAGCCCCCCGGCTAGCGGAACCCCCTACGAGCAGTACTTC
TRBD2 | TRBJ2-3 | . | TRBV11-3 | CASSLEGGTTDTQYF | TGTGCCAGCAGCTTAGAGGGGGGGACCACAGATACGCAGTATTTT
TRBD2 | TRBJ2-3 | few | TRBV6-5 | CASREREAADTQYF | TGTGCCAGCAGGGAGCGGGAAGCAGCAGATACGCAGTATTTT
. | TRBJ2-5 | . | TRBV11-2 | CASSSRLETQYF | TGTGCCAGCAGCTCTAGGCTGGAGACCCAGTACTTC
. | TRBJ1-1 | . | TRBV19 | CASSAGGLVTEAFF | TGTGCCAGTAGTGCGGGGGGGTTAGTCACTGAAGCTTTCTTT
TRBD2 | TRBJ2-7 | . | TRBV6-5 | CATRGGSYEQYF | TGTGCCACACGGGGGGGCTCCTACGAGCAGTACTTC